These T cell receptor beta chains were read from a single sample in a study of blood T cell repertoires in COVID-19. The protocol was immunoSEQ multiplex PCR, while the TCRdb copy is restricted to in-frame clones and leaves out a portion. The repertoire includes 250,000 or so clones, approximately 86% of them detected once, and approximately 10% sits in the top ten. Sequencing was performed on peripheral blood. The receptors here all came from a man aged 35 to 55 with active or convalescent COVID-19. Both conserved end residues are part of each CDR3. The D gene is left open where the match is weak. Size is omitted from some rows. Given values are once, few, many or a class for expanded clones.

V,J,size,D,CDR3,DNA
TRBV3-1/TRBV3-2,TRBJ2-2,NA,NA,CASSQDGGGTGELFF,TGTGCCAGCAGCCAAGATGGAGGTGGGACCGGGGAGCTGTTTTTT
TRBV15,TRBJ2-7,NA,NA,CATSPVRNSYEQYF,TGTGCCACCAGCCCGGTGAGGAACTCTTACGAGCAGTACTTC
TRBV7-6,TRBJ2-2,NA,NA,CASSPSRRGYTGELFF,TGTGCCAGCAGCCCCTCCCGAAGAGGGTACACCGGGGAGCTGTTTTTT
TRBV4-1,TRBJ2-7,NA,TRBD2,CASSQLREGLYEQYF,TGCGCCAGCAGCCAATTACGGGAGGGCCTATACGAGCAGTACTTC
TRBV5-4,TRBJ2-5,NA,TRBD2,CASSPGGVEETQYF,TGTGCCAGCAGCCCGGGGGGGGTTGAGGAGACCCAGTACTTC
TRBV5-6,TRBJ1-6,NA,NA,CASSRGTGYSPLHF,TGTGCCAGCAGCCGGGGGACGGGGTATTCACCCCTCCACTTT
TRBV5-6,TRBJ2-3,NA,NA,CASSPRYGLITDTQYF,TGTGCCAGCAGCCCCCGATATGGGCTAATAACAGATACGCAGTATTTT
TRBV18,TRBJ1-2,NA,NA,CASSPHRDAGYTF,TGTGCCAGCTCGCCACACAGGGATGCTGGCTACACCTTC
TRBV30,TRBJ1-4,NA,NA,CAWSVRGGGGGEKLFF,TGTGCCTGGAGTGTACGTGGGGGGGGCGGAGGTGAAAAACTGTTTTTT
TRBV21-1,TRBJ1-5,NA,NA,CASSKGRGPRGQKNQPQHF,TGTGCCAGCAGCAAAGGGAGAGGTCCGAGGGGACAGAAAAATCAGCCCCAGCATTTT
TRBV2,TRBJ2-1,few,TRBD2,CASSETSVVSYNEQFF,TGTGCCAGCAGCGAGACTAGCGTCGTCTCCTACAATGAGCAGTTCTTC
TRBV27,TRBJ1-6,NA,NA,CASSPGLDNSPLHF,TGTGCCAGCAGTCCGGGACTGGATAATTCACCCCTCCACTTT
TRBV6-5,TRBJ1-1,NA,NA,CASSYSPGAEAFF,TGTGCCAGCAGTTACTCCCCAGGGGCTGAAGCTTTCTTT
TRBV5-1,TRBJ1-6,NA,NA,CASSLVSRANSPLHF,TGCGCCAGCAGCTTGGTGAGCAGGGCCAATTCACCCCTCCACTTT
TRBV5-4,TRBJ1-6,NA,NA,CASSPPPGQEGNSPLHF,TGTGCCAGCAGCCCACCTCCCGGGCAAGAGGGAAATTCACCCCTCCACTTT
TRBV7-9,TRBJ2-1,NA,NA,CASSLGELAGEQFF,TGTGCCAGCAGCTTAGGGGAACTAGCAGGTGAGCAGTTCTTC
TRBV25-1,TRBJ1-4,many,NA,CASSYLSRDGEKLFF,TGTGCCAGCAGTTACCTTTCGAGGGATGGTGAAAAACTGTTTTTT
TRBV29-1,TRBJ1-2,NA,TRBD1,CSVPRDSYYGYTF,TGCAGCGTCCCCCGGGACAGCTACTATGGCTACACCTTC
TRBV5-5,TRBJ1-2,once,NA,CASSPEVSASRGYTF,TGTGCCAGCAGCCCCGAGGTCAGCGCATCCCGAGGCTACACCTTC
TRBV29-1,TRBJ2-3,NA,NA,CSVVEGTQDTQYF,TGCAGCGTTGTCGAGGGGACACAAGATACGCAGTATTTT
TRBV27,TRBJ2-7,NA,NA,CASSLGTLYEQYF,TGTGCCAGCAGTTTAGGGACTCTCTACGAGCAGTACTTC
TRBV5-1,TRBJ1-4,NA,TRBD1,CASSLVARGAEKLFF,TGCGCCAGCAGCTTGGTCGCCAGGGGGGCTGAAAAACTGTTTTTT
TRBV2,TRBJ2-2,few,NA,CASSPGRAFTGELFF,TGTGCCAGCAGCCCCGGCAGGGCTTTCACCGGGGAGCTGTTTTTT
TRBV5-8,TRBJ1-3,few,NA,CASSLGGAAFSGNTIYF,TGTGCCAGCAGCTTGGGCGGGGCCGCCTTCTCTGGAAACACCATATATTTT
TRBV27,TRBJ1-3,NA,NA,CASSWSGVGGNTIYF,TGTGCCAGCAGTTGGTCCGGGGTGGGGGGAAACACCATATATTTT
TRBV18,TRBJ2-1,NA,NA,CASSLGSYNEQFF,TGTGCCAGCTCACTCGGCTCCTACAATGAGCAGTTCTTC